These 19 T cell receptor beta chains were sequenced from one sample in a study of T cell responses to AZD1222 COVID-19 vaccine. Profiling relied on immunoSEQ multiplex PCR, and the TCRdb table lists in-frame clones only, not all of them. Of some 150,000 clones in the sample, around 90% were seen once. The sequencing used peripheral blood, collected 28 days after the second AZD1222 dose. These receptors were taken from an adult who received the AZD1222 COVID-19 vaccine.

The gene calls are TRBV28 and TRBJ1-1; TRBD1 is a possible D gene (6 bases). Germline V gene data show CDR1 as MDHEN and CDR2 as SYDVKM. Trimming left V 10 bases short and J 1 base short, with 19 bases between. The CDR3 consists of 15 residues. CDR3 protein: CAISTPGTSNTEAFF. The CDR3 nucleotides are TGTGCCATCTCCACCCCCGGGACATCGAACACTGAAGCTTTCTTT.

V usage is TRBV7-9 and J usage is TRBJ1-6; D remains unclear. Per the germline V gene, CDR1 is SEHNR and CDR2 is FQNEAQ (reference sequence). There are 12 residues in the CDR3. V lost 1 base, J lost 9 bases, and 4 bases lay in between. Here the CDR3 reads CASSLVSSPLHF. Here the CDR3 DNA reads TGTGCCAGCAGCTTAGTATCTTCACCCCTCCACTTT. Supplemented by reference TRBV7-9 and TRBJ1-6, the full variable domain reads DTGVSQNPRHKITKRGQNVTFRCDPISEHNRLYWYRQTLGQGPEFLTYFQNEAQLEKSRLLSDRFSAERPKGSFSTLEIQRTEQGDSAMYLCASSLVSSPLHFGNGTRLTVT.

The chain joins TRBV7-8 to TRBJ1-2; TRBD1 matches 9 bases. V trimming: 2 bases; J trimming: 5 bases; junction bases outside the gene matches: 3. This CDR3 is built from 14 residues. Germline CDR1 SGHVS, CDR2 FQNEAQ. DNA of the CDR3: TGTGCCAGCAGCTTATTGACAGGGGGATATGGCTACACCTTC. Amino acid sequence: CASSLLTGGYGYTF. Variable domain in full (rest from reference TRBV7-8 and TRBJ1-2): GAGVSQSPRYKVAKRGQDVALRCDPISGHVSLFWYQQALGQGPEFLTYFQNEAQLDKSGLPSDRFFAERPEGSVSTLKIQRTQQEDSAVYLCASSLLTGGYGYTFGSGTRLTVV.

This chain connects TRBV25-1 to TRBJ2-1, with TRBD2 matching 13 bases. CDR1 MGHDK and CDR2 SYGVNS come from the germline V gene. J was trimmed by 6 bases and V by 8 bases; bases with no gene match: 1. There are 13 residues in the CDR3. The CDR3 DNA is TGTGCCAGCGGGACTAGCGGGACCAATGAGCAGTTCTTC. Protein: CASGTSGTNEQFF.

The chain is built from TRBV6-2 or TRBV6-3 and TRBJ1-1; no firm D call. CDR3 size: 13 residues. Trimming removed 2 bases from V and 5 bases from J, with 9 bases in between. The germline V gene encodes CDR1 MNHEY and CDR2 SVGEGT. The CDR3 loop reads CASSYAFGTEAFF. The CDR3 DNA reads as TGTGCCAGCAGTTACGCCTTTGGGACTGAAGCTTTCTTT.

The chain recombines TRBV5-1 with TRBJ1-5; TRBD1 is a possible D gene (5 bases). There are 14 residues in the CDR3. The V gene's germline CDR1 is SGHRS and CDR2 YFSETQ. CDR3 in DNA: TGCGCGCTACCCCCTGGGGACAGCAATCAGCCCCAGCATTTT. This gives the protein CALPPGDSNQPQHF.

The rearrangement uses TRBV6-5 and TRBJ1-2; 10 bases align to TRBD1. Unmatched junction bases numbered 11, after V lost 5 bases and J lost 8 bases. The CDR3 runs to 15 residues. Germline-derived CDR1 and CDR2 are MNHEY and SVGAGI. The CDR3 is CASSRDDRGQWGYTF. Written as DNA, the CDR3 is TGTGCCAGCAGTCGGGACGACAGGGGGCAGTGGGGCTACACCTTC.

The chain links TRBV12-3 or TRBV12-4 to TRBJ1-2; D unclear. Between the trimmed V and J ends, which lost 3 bases and 8 bases, there was a span of 13 bases. This CDR3 comprises 13 residues. The CDR3 DNA follows: TGTGCCAGCAGTTTTAACGGGGAAGGAGGCTACACCTTC. Translation: CASSFNGEGGYTF.

This chain uses TRBV6-2 or TRBV6-3 with TRBJ2-1, with no clear D. Germline lookup yields CDR1 MNHEY and CDR2 SVGEGT. V shed 2 bases and J shed 3 bases, with 8 bases lying between them. CDR3 size: 14 residues. The CDR3 DNA follows: TGTGCCAGCAGTTACCCCGGCCACTACAATGAGCAGTTCTTC. This translates into CASSYPGHYNEQFF.

In the case of this clone: Other DNA variants within this sample encode the same CDR3. The chain couples TRBV4-1 to TRBJ2-2; D unclear. Germline CDR1 is MGHRA and CDR2 is YSYEKL. CDR3 size: 12 residues. The V and J ends lost 6 bases and 2 bases respectively, with 4 bases between them. DNA for the CDR3: TGCGCCAGCAGTCGTAACACCGGGGAGCTGTTTTTT. Protein sequence: CASSRNTGELFF.

Turning to this clone: Other DNA sequences in the same sample also yield this CDR3. The genes are TRBV11-2 and TRBJ1-1; D is undetermined. This CDR3 contains 13 residues. V shed 1 base and J shed 5 bases, with 8 bases lying between them. Germline CDR1 reads SGHAT; CDR2 reads FQNNGV. Here the CDR3 DNA reads TGTGCCAGCAGCTTAGTGGAGGGAACTGAAGCTTTCTTT. Its translation is CASSLVEGTEAFF. The whole variable domain, remainder taken from reference TRBV11-2 and TRBJ1-1, is EAGVAQSPRYKIIEKRQSVAFWCNPISGHATLYWYQQILGQGPKLLIQFQNNGVVDDSQLPKDRFSAERLKGVDSTLKIQPAKLEDSAVYLCASSLVEGTEAFFGQGTRLTVV.

V gene TRBV9 combines with J gene TRBJ2-2, with 9 bases fitting TRBD1. Trimming at V came to 6 bases and at J to 16 bases, leaving 10 bases not matched to a gene. Per germline, CDR1 SGDLS and CDR2 YYNGEE. The CDR3 runs to 12 residues. This CDR3 reads CASTQKGDREFF. DNA of the CDR3: TGTGCCAGCACCCAAAAGGGGGACAGGGAGTTTTTT. The complete variable domain, with remaining parts taken from reference TRBV9 and TRBJ2-2, reads DSGVTQTPKHLITATGQRVTLRCSPRSGDLSVYWYQQSLDQGLQFLIQYYNGEERAKGNILERFSAQQFPDLHSELNLSSLELGDSALYFCASTQKGDREFFGEGSRLTVL.

The chain couples TRBV19 to TRBJ1-1, with 8 bases matching TRBD1. The germline V gene has CDR1 LNHDA and CDR2 SQIVND (reference sequence). This CDR3 spans 15 amino acids. The V gene end was trimmed by 10 bases and the J gene end by 0 bases; junction bases not matched to a gene: 10. Written as DNA, the CDR3 is TGTGCCACACACCAGGGGGCCTTGATGAACACTGAAGCTTTCTTT. Protein product: CATHQGALMNTEAFF.

This chain links TRBV7-2 with TRBJ2-4; D is ambiguous. CDR3 length: 14 amino acids. Trimming cost V 3 bases and J 9 bases, with 15 bases left between them. Per the germline V gene, CDR1 is SGHTA and CDR2 is FQGNSA. Here the CDR3 reads CASSFTPAVSIQYF. CDR3 sequence (DNA): TGTGCCAGCAGCTTTACTCCCGCGGTTAGCATTCAGTACTTC.

The rearrangement links TRBV28 to TRBJ2-7; D call uncertain. Trimming pared 10 bases from V and 3 bases from J, leaving 19 bases between. CDR3 size: 14 residues. Germline V gene lookup returns CDR1 MDHEN and CDR2 SYDVKM. This CDR3 is CATKIDPGNYEQYF. CDR3 DNA sequence: TGTGCCACCAAGATAGACCCCGGAAACTACGAGCAGTACTTC.

The rearrangement joins TRBV7-2 to TRBJ2-3, with a possible D match to TRBD1 (8 bases). Germline CDR1 is SGHTA and CDR2 is FQGNSA. The CDR3 runs 15 residues. V gave up 5 bases and J gave up 3 bases, with 15 bases separating them. The CDR3 coding sequence is TGTGCCAGCAGCAAAACAGGGGGGGCAACAGATACGCAGTATTTT. Translated: CASSKTGGATDTQYF.

The V and J genes are TRBV7-6 and TRBJ1-1, with D perhaps TRBD1 (5 bases). The CDR3 loop spans 16 amino acids. Germline lookup yields CDR1 SGHVS and CDR2 FNYEAQ. V lost 3 bases to trimming and J lost 6 bases, with 20 bases between them. CDR3 region: CASSLGPTFKVAEAFF. The CDR3 region has the DNA TGTGCCAGCAGCTTGGGGCCCACCTTTAAGGTCGCTGAAGCTTTCTTT. The full variable domain, rest sourced from reference TRBV7-6 and TRBJ1-1, is GAGVSQSPRYKVTKRGQDVALRCDPISGHVSLYWYRQALGQGPEFLTYFNYEAQQDKSGLPNDRFSAERPEGSISTLTIQRTEQRDSAMYRCASSLGPTFKVAEAFFGQGTRLTVV.

The chain is built from TRBV19 and TRBJ1-6; no firm D call. This CDR3 contains 14 residues. Germline V gene data show CDR1 as LNHDA and CDR2 as SQIVND (reference sequence). V was shortened by 5 bases and J by 0 bases, with 5 bases between the two germline ends. CDR3 sequence (DNA): TGTGCCAGTAGTCAGAGCTCCTATAATTCACCCCTCCACTTT. It yields the protein CASSQSSYNSPLHF. Using reference TRBV19 and TRBJ1-6 for the parts outside the CDR3, the full variable domain is DGGITQSPKYLFRKEGQNVTLSCEQNLNHDAMYWYRQDPGQGLRLIYYSQIVNDFQKGDIAEGYSVSREKKESFPLTVTSAQKNPTAFYLCASSQSSYNSPLHFGNGTRLTVT.

The V gene is TRBV25-1, the J gene TRBJ2-7; 11 bases match TRBD1. CDR1 MGHDK and CDR2 SYGVNS come from the germline V gene. The V and J ends lost 4 bases and 11 bases, in that order; junction bases with no gene match: 4. This CDR3 has 12 residues. CDR3 coding DNA: TGTGCCAGCAGTGCGGGACAGGGGGTGGAGTACTTC. It encodes CASSAGQGVEYF.